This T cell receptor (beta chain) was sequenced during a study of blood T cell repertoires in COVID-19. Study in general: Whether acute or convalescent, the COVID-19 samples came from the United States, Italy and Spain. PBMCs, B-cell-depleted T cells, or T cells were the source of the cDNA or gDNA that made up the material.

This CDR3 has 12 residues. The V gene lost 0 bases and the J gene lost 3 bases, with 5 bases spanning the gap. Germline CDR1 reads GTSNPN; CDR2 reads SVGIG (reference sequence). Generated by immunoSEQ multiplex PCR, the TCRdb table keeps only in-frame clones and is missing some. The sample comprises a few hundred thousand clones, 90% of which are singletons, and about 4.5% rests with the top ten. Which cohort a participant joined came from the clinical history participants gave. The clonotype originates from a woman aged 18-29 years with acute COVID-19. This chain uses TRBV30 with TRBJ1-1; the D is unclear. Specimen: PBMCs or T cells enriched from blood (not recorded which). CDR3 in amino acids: CAWSVLDTEAFF. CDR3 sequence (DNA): TGTGCCTGGAGTGTGTTAGACACTGAAGCTTTCTTT.